Listed below are T cell receptor beta chains from one sample, sequenced in a study of post-analysis software for immune sequencing data. TCRdb reanalysed the PCR reads using MiXCR and keeps one entry per CDR3 protein. Of 750,000 to 950,000 distinct CDR3 sequences in the sample, under 70% were seen once. Material: blood. The receptors here all came from a girl aged 5-17 years with multiple sclerosis. CDR3s include the opening cysteine and the closing phenylalanine or tryptophan. The D gene is left open where the match is weak. Only part of the rows carry a size: once, few, many, or a class if the clone is expanded.

cdr3_aa: CASSPRLAGGQETQYF
cdr3_nt: TGTGCCAGCAGCCCCCGACTAGCGGGGGGCCAAGAGACCCAGTACTTC
j_call: TRBJ2-5
clone_size: many
v_call: TRBV7-2
d_call: TRBD2

cdr3_aa: CASSLTVFTDTQYF
cdr3_nt: TGTGCCAGCAGCCTAACAGTTTTCACAGATACGCAGTATTTT
j_call: TRBJ2-3
clone_size: few
v_call: TRBV7-2
d_call: -

cdr3_aa: CASSSSGSGYTF
cdr3_nt: TGTGCCAGCAGTTCCTCAGGGAGTGGCTACACCTTC
j_call: TRBJ1-2
clone_size: -
v_call: TRBV12-3/TRBV12-4
d_call: -

cdr3_aa: CSVSPGARETQYF
cdr3_nt: TGCAGCGTTTCCCCGGGGGCGCGGGAGACCCAGTACTTC
j_call: TRBJ2-5
clone_size: -
v_call: TRBV29-1
d_call: -

cdr3_aa: CASSLSGFEQFF
cdr3_nt: TGCGCCAGCAGTTTGTCGGGATTTGAGCAGTTCTTC
j_call: TRBJ2-1
clone_size: few
v_call: TRBV10-2
d_call: -

cdr3_aa: CASSYTVRGTEAFF
cdr3_nt: TGTGCCAGCAGCTACACTGTGCGAGGGACTGAAGCTTTCTTT
j_call: TRBJ1-1
clone_size: -
v_call: TRBV5-6
d_call: -

cdr3_aa: CASSPRQGAEYEQFF
cdr3_nt: TGTGCCAGCAGCCCAAGACAGGGGGCTGAATACGAGCAGTTCTTC
j_call: TRBJ2-1
clone_size: -
v_call: TRBV7-9
d_call: TRBD1

cdr3_aa: CSARGTGTGTTDTQYF
cdr3_nt: TGCAGTGCTAGAGGCACCGGGACAGGTACCACAGATACGCAGTATTTT
j_call: TRBJ2-3
clone_size: few
v_call: TRBV20-1
d_call: TRBD1

cdr3_aa: CATSRDWADNTGELFF
cdr3_nt: TGTGCCACCAGCAGAGATTGGGCAGATAACACCGGGGAGCTGTTTTTT
j_call: TRBJ2-2
clone_size: -
v_call: TRBV15
d_call: -

cdr3_aa: CAWESHDGKAGYEQFF
cdr3_nt: TGTGCCTGGGAGTCCCATGACGGGAAGGCAGGATATGAGCAGTTCTTC
j_call: TRBJ2-1
clone_size: few
v_call: TRBV30
d_call: -

cdr3_aa: CASGLRGDYGYTF
cdr3_nt: TGTGCTAGTGGTTTGCGGGGCGACTATGGCTACACCTTC
j_call: TRBJ1-2
clone_size: -
v_call: TRBV12-5
d_call: -

cdr3_aa: CASSVLGETQYF
cdr3_nt: TGTGCCAGCAGCGTACTGGGGGAGACCCAGTACTTC
j_call: TRBJ2-5
clone_size: few
v_call: TRBV9
d_call: -

cdr3_aa: CASSSAAGGNHNEQFF
cdr3_nt: TGTGCCAGCAGCTCCGCGGCGGGAGGAAACCACAATGAGCAGTTCTTC
j_call: TRBJ2-1
clone_size: -
v_call: TRBV7-2
d_call: TRBD2

cdr3_aa: CASSRSGTHYNEQFF
cdr3_nt: TGTGCCAGCAGTAGATCCGGGACACATTACAATGAGCAGTTCTTC
j_call: TRBJ2-1
clone_size: -
v_call: TRBV6-5
d_call: -

cdr3_aa: CSAPQTSGRSEQYF
cdr3_nt: TGCAGTGCTCCCCAGACTAGCGGGAGATCCGAGCAGTACTTC
j_call: TRBJ2-7
clone_size: -
v_call: TRBV20-1
d_call: TRBD2

cdr3_aa: CASSATGEYEQYF
cdr3_nt: TGTGCCAGCAGTGCGACAGGGGAGTACGAGCAGTACTTC
j_call: TRBJ2-7
clone_size: -
v_call: TRBV6-5
d_call: TRBD1

cdr3_aa: CASSSRGGAETQYF
cdr3_nt: TGTGCCAGCAGCTCCCGCGGGGGGGCGGAGACCCAGTACTTC
j_call: TRBJ2-5
clone_size: few
v_call: TRBV12-3/TRBV12-4
d_call: TRBD2

cdr3_aa: CSVEPLEDEQYF
cdr3_nt: TGCAGCGTTGAGCCTCTAGAGGACGAGCAGTACTTC
j_call: TRBJ2-7
clone_size: once
v_call: TRBV29-1
d_call: -

cdr3_aa: CASSLYRDRAQETQYF
cdr3_nt: TGTGCCAGCAGCCTTTACCGAGACAGGGCGCAAGAGACCCAGTACTTC
j_call: TRBJ2-5
clone_size: few
v_call: TRBV3-1
d_call: TRBD1

cdr3_aa: CSVETGYNSPLHF
cdr3_nt: TGCAGCGTTGAAACCGGGTATAATTCACCCCTCCACTTT
j_call: TRBJ1-6
clone_size: -
v_call: TRBV29-1
d_call: -

cdr3_aa: CASSQVNRVLVSQPQHF
cdr3_nt: TGTGCCAGCAGCCAAGTAAACAGGGTATTGGTAAGTCAGCCCCAGCATTTT
j_call: TRBJ1-5
clone_size: -
v_call: TRBV3-1
d_call: -

cdr3_aa: CASSTRLGDTQYF
cdr3_nt: TGTGCCAGCAGCACTCGTCTAGGAGATACGCAGTATTTT
j_call: TRBJ2-3
clone_size: -
v_call: TRBV7-3
d_call: -

cdr3_aa: CSARTSGSSYEQYF
cdr3_nt: TGCAGTGCGCGGACTAGCGGGAGCTCCTACGAGCAGTACTTC
j_call: TRBJ2-7
clone_size: -
v_call: TRBV20-1
d_call: TRBD2

cdr3_aa: CASSRKGMYEQYF
cdr3_nt: TGTGCCAGCAGCCGTAAAGGGATGTACGAGCAGTACTTC
j_call: TRBJ2-7
clone_size: -
v_call: TRBV6-6
d_call: -

cdr3_aa: CASSQSSGGVKDTQYF
cdr3_nt: TGTGCCAGCAGCCAGTCTAGCGGGGGGGTTAAAGATACGCAGTATTTT
j_call: TRBJ2-3
clone_size: few
v_call: TRBV7-9
d_call: TRBD2

cdr3_aa: CASSPHAGGVSNEQFF
cdr3_nt: TGTGCCAGCAGTCCCCACGCGGGAGGGGTTAGCAATGAGCAGTTCTTC
j_call: TRBJ2-1
clone_size: -
v_call: TRBV12-3/TRBV12-4
d_call: TRBD2

cdr3_aa: CSVEDYRADTQYF
cdr3_nt: TGCAGCGTTGAAGATTACAGGGCAGATACGCAGTATTTT
j_call: TRBJ2-3
clone_size: -
v_call: TRBV29-1
d_call: -

cdr3_aa: CSAFRVEAFF
cdr3_nt: TGCAGCGCTTTCAGGGTTGAGGCTTTCTTT
j_call: TRBJ1-1
clone_size: -
v_call: TRBV29-1
d_call: -

cdr3_aa: CSVYGTGPLYEQYF
cdr3_nt: TGCAGCGTTTATGGGACAGGGCCTTTGTACGAGCAGTACTTC
j_call: TRBJ2-7
clone_size: -
v_call: TRBV29-1
d_call: TRBD1

cdr3_aa: CASSRTSGISTQFF
cdr3_nt: TGTGCCAGCAGTCGGACTAGCGGTATCTCCACACAGTTCTTC
j_call: TRBJ2-1
clone_size: -
v_call: TRBV7-3
d_call: TRBD2

cdr3_aa: CAGSLDAVNTEAFF
cdr3_nt: TGCGCCGGCAGCTTGGACGCAGTGAACACTGAAGCTTTCTTT
j_call: TRBJ1-1
clone_size: -
v_call: TRBV5-1
d_call: -

cdr3_aa: CASSKGLAGEYEQFF
cdr3_nt: TGTGCCAGCAGTAAAGGACTAGCGGGCGAATATGAGCAGTTCTTC
j_call: TRBJ2-1
clone_size: once
v_call: TRBV2
d_call: TRBD2

cdr3_aa: CSAERRGNTGELFF
cdr3_nt: TGCAGCGCCGAGAGGAGGGGTAACACCGGGGAGCTGTTTTTT
j_call: TRBJ2-2
clone_size: -
v_call: TRBV29-1
d_call: -

cdr3_aa: CASSRQPGLDNPNEQFF
cdr3_nt: TGTGCCAGCAGCCGTCAACCGGGACTAGACAACCCCAATGAGCAGTTCTTC
j_call: TRBJ2-1
clone_size: -
v_call: TRBV3-1
d_call: TRBD2

cdr3_aa: CASSLAGTGGIFYEQYF
cdr3_nt: TGTGCCAGCAGCTTAGCTGGGACAGGGGGTATCTTCTACGAGCAGTACTTC
j_call: TRBJ2-7
clone_size: -
v_call: TRBV7-9
d_call: TRBD1